The 18 T cell receptor beta chains below all came from one sample that was sequenced in a study of glioma-infiltrating T cells after dendritic cell vaccination. TCRdb's table, derived via immunoSEQ multiplex PCR, lists solely in-frame clones and lacks some. The sample has about 87,000 clones, roughly four fifths seen once. Documented time point: after dendritic cell vaccination, including at tumor progression/relapse. The sample was blood, taken after dendritic cell vaccination. The receptor set was obtained from a human donor with glioblastoma.

This chain connects TRBV6-6 to TRBJ2-1; D is possibly TRBD1 (6 bases). Germline V gene sequence: CDR1 MNHNY, CDR2 SVGAGI (reference sequence). The CDR3 runs 12 residues. V was cut by 6 bases and J by 7 bases, with 10 bases left in between. The CDR3 nucleotides are TGTGCCAGCAGCACCAGGGGAAATGAGCAGTTCTTC. As protein: CASSTRGNEQFF.

The chain carries TRBV7-8 and TRBJ2-7; 7 positions match TRBD1. The CDR3 has 14 amino acids. The junction had 3 bases not matched to a gene; V was cut back by 4 bases and J by 0 bases. Germline CDR1 is SGHVS and CDR2 is FQNEAQ. The CDR3 DNA follows: TGTGCCAGCAGCTGGCAGGGGGACTCCTACGAGCAGTACTTC. It codes for CASSWQGDSYEQYF.

The chain carries TRBV7-6 and TRBJ1-1; 9 bases line up with TRBD1. J gave up 5 bases and V 5 bases, and 9 bases lay outside the gene matches. This CDR3 contains 15 residues. Germline V gene lookup returns CDR1 SGHVS and CDR2 FNYEAQ. The CDR3, as DNA: TGTGCCAGCAGCCCCGAGGGACAGGGACGTACTGAAGCTTTCTTT. Translated, it gives CASSPEGQGRTEAFF.

V gene TRBV6-5 combines with J gene TRBJ2-2; tentatively, D is TRBD1 (5 bases). This CDR3 is 14 amino acids long. CDR1 and CDR2 (germline): MNHEY, SVGAGI. Trimming stripped 5 bases from V and 4 bases from J, with 11 bases between. The DNA of the CDR3 is TGTGCCAGCAGTCCAGGGCAGTTCACCGGGGAGCTGTTTTTT. It specifies CASSPGQFTGELFF.

The genes are TRBV7-6 and TRBJ2-5; 7 bases map to TRBD2. Looked up from germline, CDR1 is SGHVS and CDR2 is FNYEAQ. The length of the CDR3 is 16 residues. V was clipped by 2 bases and J by 7 bases; unmatched bases: 13. CDR3 sequence (DNA): TGTGCCAGCAGCTTAAAGGGTCAGGGAGGGGCAGGGACCCAGTACTTC. It codes for CASSLKGQGGAGTQYF.

In this sample, this clone turned up once. This chain uses TRBV9 with TRBJ1-3; possible D gene TRBD1, 6 bases. Germline CDR1 reads SGDLS; CDR2 reads YYNGEE. The CDR3 covers 14 residues. The V gene lost 1 base and the J gene lost 9 bases, with 14 bases spanning the gap. The CDR3 nucleotides read TGTGCCAGCAGCGTAAACAGGGATAGAGGCACCATATATTTT. It codes for CASSVNRDRGTIYF.

The chain employs TRBV18 and TRBJ2-7; no clear D gene. From germline, CDR1 is KGHSH and CDR2 LQKENI. V dropped 0 bases and J dropped 2 bases, with 14 bases sitting between them. The CDR3 has 16 residues. CDR3 coding DNA: TGTGCCAGCTCACCACCGAACAGTATTCAGACCTACGAGCAGTACTTC. Its protein is CASSPPNSIQTYEQYF. The complete variable domain, with remaining parts taken from reference TRBV18 and TRBJ2-7, reads NAGVMQNPRHLVRRRGQEARLRCSPMKGHSHVYWYRQLPEEGLKFMVYLQKENIIDESGMPKERFSAEFPKEGPSILRIQQVVRGDSAAYFCASSPPNSIQTYEQYFGPGTRLTVT.

The rearrangement uses TRBV29-1 and TRBJ2-5; 9 bases match TRBD2. Unmatched junction bases numbered 2, after V lost 2 bases and J lost 1 base. This CDR3 comprises 14 residues. Germline V CDR1 and CDR2: SQVTM, ANQGSEA. CDR3 sequence: CSVEIAGVQETQYF. CDR3 coding DNA: TGCAGCGTTGAAATAGCGGGGGTCCAAGAGACCCAGTACTTC.

This clone was seen more than once but under ten times. This chain joins TRBV6-6 and TRBJ2-7; 11 nucleotides align to TRBD1. Germline V lookup: CDR1 MNHNY, CDR2 SVGAGI (reference sequence). The CDR3 runs to 15 residues. V shed 3 bases and J 0 bases; nucleotides not matched to a gene: 1. The CDR3 DNA reads as TGTGCCAGCAGTTATGGGACAGGGGGCTCCTACGAGCAGTACTTC. Protein sequence: CASSYGTGGSYEQYF.

This clone has only a few counts. This chain links TRBV11-2 with TRBJ2-7; D possibly corresponds to TRBD1 (6 bases). The V and J ends lost 3 bases and 5 bases respectively, with 14 bases between them. Looked up from germline, CDR1 is SGHAT and CDR2 is FQNNGV. This CDR3 spans 14 amino acids. The CDR3 spells CASSFSAGADEQYF. CDR3 sequence (DNA): TGTGCCAGCAGCTTTTCAGCAGGGGCCGACGAGCAGTACTTC.

This rearrangement joins TRBV7-3 to TRBJ2-2; D not resolved. Germline CDR1 and CDR2: SGHTA and FQGTGA. V was trimmed by 0 bases and J by 1 base, leaving 6 bases between them. The CDR3 is 15 residues long. In nucleotides, the CDR3 is TGTGCCAGCAGCTTAACTCCAGGGAACACCGGGGAGCTGTTTTTT. This translates into CASSLTPGNTGELFF.

The chain couples TRBV27 to TRBJ2-5; TRBD2 might be the D (5 bases). The germline gives CDR1 MNHEY, CDR2 SMNVEV (reference sequence). Trimming removed 5 bases from V and 0 bases from J, with 13 bases in between. This CDR3 region has 15 residues. The chain's CDR3 is CASSPRRGYQETQYF. DNA of the CDR3: TGTGCCAGCAGTCCCAGGAGAGGGTACCAAGAGACCCAGTACTTC.

V is TRBV19 and J is TRBJ1-4; tentatively, D is TRBD1 (6 bases). Germline loops: CDR1 LNHDA, CDR2 SQIVND (reference sequence). Trimming left V 5 bases short and J 7 bases short, with 17 bases between. The CDR3 loop spans 15 amino acids. As DNA, the CDR3 is TGTGCCAGTAGTTCCTGGGGGCGAAGAGGTGAAAAACTGTTTTTT. It is translated as CASSSWGRRGEKLFF.

The chain is built from TRBV7-9 and TRBJ1-3; possible D gene TRBD1, 5 bases. This CDR3 contains 15 residues. In germline, CDR1 is SEHNR, CDR2 FQNEAQ (reference sequence). V lost 0 bases to trimming and J lost 1 base, with 7 bases between them. The CDR3 DNA reads TGTGCCAGCAGCTTAGCGGGGGGATCTGGAAACACCATATATTTT. It codes for CASSLAGGSGNTIYF.

This chain connects TRBV27 to TRBJ2-5, with TRBD1 identical over 7 bases. Trimming removed 5 bases from V and 5 bases from J; junction bases left unmatched: 8. This CDR3 is built from 14 residues. The germline V gene has CDR1 MNHEY and CDR2 SMNVEV (reference sequence). The CDR3: CASSPRDREETQYF. The CDR3 coding sequence is TGTGCCAGCAGTCCCAGGGACAGAGAGGAGACCCAGTACTTC.

The genes are TRBV6-1 and TRBJ2-2, with 7 bases identical to TRBD1. The germline gives CDR1 MNHNS, CDR2 SASEGT. The CDR3 has 15 residues. V shed 3 bases and J 1 base; nucleotides not matched to a gene: 2. The CDR3 protein is CASSDWTGNTGELFF. The CDR3, as DNA: TGTGCCAGCAGTGATTGGACAGGGAACACCGGGGAGCTGTTTTTT.

This chain uses TRBV27 with TRBJ2-1; TRBD2 matches at 11 bases. J was trimmed by 0 bases and V by 2 bases; bases with no gene match: 6. This CDR3 has 18 amino acids. The germline V gene has CDR1 MNHEY and CDR2 SMNVEV (reference sequence). The CDR3 here is CASSLGLAGGSSYNEQFF. Here the CDR3 DNA reads TGTGCCAGCAGTTTAGGGCTAGCGGGGGGAAGCTCCTACAATGAGCAGTTCTTC.

This rearrangement joins TRBV7-9 to TRBJ2-7, with 7 bases fitting TRBD1. J gave up 5 bases and V 3 bases, and 7 bases lay outside the gene matches. The germline V gene has CDR1 SEHNR and CDR2 FQNEAQ (reference sequence). CDR3 length equals 14 residues. The CDR3 DNA sequence: TGTGCCAGCAGCTTCGACGGGACAGCACACGAGCAGTACTTC. It translates to CASSFDGTAHEQYF.